This TCR beta chain was sequenced for a study of T cell responses to AZD1222 COVID-19 vaccine. Study findings and constraints: Just a handful of AZD1222 recipients tested seropositive at baseline. A mostly white British donor set with more females was recruited, and clonal diversity was possibly underestimated.

Points on this clone: As yet, its antigen is unknown.

This table comes from immunoSEQ multiplex PCR, and its TCRdb copy is limited to in-frame clones, with some not included. The sample yields over 110,000 clones, 90% seen once. V lost 6 bases and J lost 4, with 12 bases in between. CDR1 is ENHRY, CDR2 SYGVKD, per germline. The CDR3 runs to 13 residues. This chain connects TRBV10-3 to TRBJ1-1; the D is unclear. The sample consisted of peripheral blood, taken 28 days after the second AZD1222 dose. The sequence derives from an adult who received the AZD1222 COVID-19 vaccine. CDR3 protein: CAISLDGGTEAFF. DNA of the CDR3: TGTGCCATCAGCCTAGACGGCGGCACTGAAGCTTTCTTT.